Presented here are 25 T cell receptor beta chains from one specimen sequenced in a study of T cell responses to AZD1222 COVID-19 vaccine. The method was immunoSEQ multiplex PCR; TCRdb's version includes in-frame clones alone and lacks a portion of them. The sample yields 150,000 to 180,000 clones, about nine tenths seen once. Sequencing used peripheral blood, obtained on day 0 of AZD1222 vaccination. These receptors were taken from an adult in good health.

The rearrangement joins TRBV11-2 to TRBJ2-7; a weak D match, TRBD2 (5 bases). With 1 base removed from V and 7 bases from J, the gap between germline ends came to 23 bases. CDR3 length: 17 residues. Germline CDR1 is SGHAT and CDR2 is FQNNGV. This chain's CDR3 is CASSLGSVGGESGEQYF. DNA for the CDR3: TGTGCCAGCAGCTTAGGGTCCGTTGGAGGAGAAAGTGGTGAGCAGTACTTC.

The gene calls are TRBV2 and TRBJ2-2; D may be TRBD1 (6 bases). The CDR3 sequence is 15 residues long. From germline, CDR1 is SNHLY and CDR2 FYNNEI. V shed 0 bases and J shed 5 bases, with 10 bases lying between them. CDR3 protein: CASSEARQGTGELFF. The DNA for the CDR3 is TGTGCCAGCAGTGAAGCTCGCCAGGGGACCGGGGAGCTGTTTTTT. Complete variable domain (other parts from reference TRBV2 and TRBJ2-2): EPEVTQTPSHQVTQMGQEVILRCVPISNHLYFYWYRQILGQKVEFLVSFYNNEISEKSEIFDDQFSVERPDGSNFTLKIRSTKLEDSAMYFCASSEARQGTGELFFGEGSRLTVL.

The chain has TRBV2 and TRBJ2-1, with TRBD1 matching over 7 bases. Germline assignment: CDR1 SNHLY and CDR2 FYNNEI. This CDR3 has 14 amino acids. Trimming removed 6 bases from V and 5 bases from J; junction bases left unmatched: 7. CDR3 amino acids: CASSASRGNNEQFF. CDR3 coding DNA: TGTGCCAGCAGCGCTAGCAGGGGGAACAATGAGCAGTTCTTC.

The chain employs TRBV28 and TRBJ1-2; 8 bases match TRBD1. The CDR3 sequence is 16 residues long. Germline CDR1 MDHEN, CDR2 SYDVKM. The junction had 10 bases not matched to a gene; V was cut back by 6 bases and J by 1 base. The CDR3 sequence is CASRPLNRGGNYGYTF. CDR3 in DNA: TGTGCCAGCAGGCCATTAAACAGGGGGGGTAACTATGGCTACACCTTC.

The V and J genes are TRBV29-1 and TRBJ2-1, with 7 bases that match TRBD2. This CDR3 region has 15 residues. Losses at the gene ends were 0 bases for V and 7 bases for J; bases not matched to a gene: 9. Germline CDR1 and CDR2: SQVTM and ANQGSEA. CDR3 amino acids: CSVEDPAGRRNEQFF. CDR3 in DNA: TGCAGCGTTGAAGACCCAGCGGGAAGACGTAATGAGCAGTTCTTC.

V and J are TRBV28 and TRBJ2-2; D might be TRBD2 (5 bases). V lost 10 bases, J lost 1 base, and 13 bases lay in between. Germline lookup yields CDR1 MDHEN and CDR2 SYDVKM. This CDR3 has 14 residues. The CDR3 sequence: CATKGLLNTGELFF. The DNA for the CDR3 is TGTGCCACCAAAGGACTGCTGAACACCGGGGAGCTGTTTTTT.

The chain recombines TRBV28 with TRBJ2-7, with 7 bases fitting TRBD2. V trimming: 7 bases; J trimming: 2 bases; junction bases outside the gene matches: 8. The V gene's germline CDR1 is MDHEN and CDR2 SYDVKM. This CDR3 has 14 amino acids. The CDR3 coding sequence is TGTGCCAGCACCTTAGCGGGTCCGACCTACGAGCAGTACTTC. Translated: CASTLAGPTYEQYF.

This chain connects TRBV4-3 to TRBJ1-1; perhaps TRBD1 as D (5 bases). The V end was cut by 0 bases, the J end by 2 bases, with 16 bases between. Germline V gene sequence: CDR1 LGHNA, CDR2 YSLEER. This CDR3 is 17 amino acids long. This CDR3 is CASSQDRSGISNTEAFF. CDR3 sequence (DNA): TGCGCCAGCAGCCAAGATCGGTCAGGGATAAGTAACACTGAAGCTTTCTTT.

This CDR3 reads CASSLGQGFSPLHF. In DNA, the CDR3 is TGTGCCAGCAGCTTGGGACAGGGGTTTTCACCCCTCCACTTT. The chain uses TRBV7-2 and TRBJ1-6, with 10 bases fitting TRBD1. This CDR3 comprises 14 residues. Germline V gives CDR1 SGHTA, CDR2 FQGNSA. Losses at the gene ends were 3 bases for V and 9 bases for J; bases not matched to a gene: 2.

DNA for the CDR3: TGTGCCAGCAGCTTTTTTCCCAAAGGAGGGACAGATACGCAGTATTTT. It translates to CASSFFPKGGTDTQYF. V and J are TRBV5-6 and TRBJ2-3; maybe TRBD2 (6 bases). With 2 bases removed from V and 3 bases from J, the gap between germline ends came to 16 bases. This CDR3 spans 16 amino acids. The germline V gene has CDR1 SGHDT and CDR2 YYEEEE.

This clone was seen once. V and J are TRBV19 and TRBJ1-5, with D perhaps TRBD1 (6 bases). V was cut by 3 bases and J by 4 bases, with 10 bases left in between. Germline V CDR1 and CDR2: LNHDA, SQIVND (reference sequence). The CDR3 consists of 14 residues. In DNA, the CDR3 is TGTGCCAGTAGTATTTGGCAGGGGAATCAGCCCCAGCATTTT. This encodes CASSIWQGNQPQHF.

The V and J genes are TRBV7-2 and TRBJ1-6; D unresolved. In germline, CDR1 is SGHTA, CDR2 FQGNSA. The V end was cut by 4 bases, the J end by 6 bases, with 13 bases between. The CDR3 has 15 residues. CDR3 sequence (DNA): TGTGCCAGCAGCTACTCGGTTCCCCCTAATTCACCCCTCCACTTT. Protein: CASSYSVPPNSPLHF.

The chain carries TRBV3-1 (or the pseudogene TRBV3-2) and TRBJ1-2; the match to TRBD1 covers 9 bases. V shed 4 bases, J shed 6 bases, and the junction held 6 bases outside the gene matches. CDR3 length equals 14 residues. Germline V lookup: CDR1 LGHDT, CDR2 YNNKEL (reference sequence). The DNA of the CDR3 is TGTGCCAGCAGCCCAGGACAGGGGTTGGATGGCTACACCTTC. Protein sequence: CASSPGQGLDGYTF.

V gene TRBV2 combines with J gene TRBJ2-7, with D hard to call. Between the trimmed V and J ends, which lost 6 bases and 4 bases, there was a span of 10 bases. The CDR3 spans 12 residues. Germline V gene sequence: CDR1 SNHLY, CDR2 FYNNEI. CDR3: CASSPAGYEQYF. The CDR3 bases are TGTGCCAGCAGCCCCGCTGGGTACGAGCAGTACTTC.

V and J are TRBV4-2 and TRBJ2-7; the D gene is possibly TRBD1 (6 bases). This CDR3 spans 15 amino acids. Trimming cost V 0 bases and J 0 bases, with 9 bases left between them. The V gene's germline CDR1 is LGHNA and CDR2 YNFKEQ. In DNA, the CDR3 is TGTGCCAGCAGCCAAGAGGGGGCGAGCTCCTACGAGCAGTACTTC. Translating gives CASSQEGASSYEQYF.

The J gene is TRBJ1-3, the V gene TRBV9, with 7 bases lining up with TRBD1. Per the germline V gene, CDR1 is SGDLS and CDR2 is YYNGEE. The V gene end was trimmed by 4 bases and the J gene end by 2 bases; junction bases not matched to a gene: 15. The length of the CDR3 is 18 residues. CDR3 bases: TGTGCCAGCAGCACCCTCCCCGCAGGGGGTTCGACTGGAAACACCATATATTTT. It yields the protein CASSTLPAGGSTGNTIYF.

V and J are TRBV5-5 and TRBJ2-7; D not certain. V was cut by 0 bases and J by 1 base, with 11 bases left in between. CDR1 and CDR2 from the germline V gene are SGHKS and YYEKEE (reference sequence). The CDR3 is 15 residues long. The CDR3 DNA is TGTGCCAGCAGCTTGGCACTACTATTGTCCTACGAGCAGTACTTC. Translation: CASSLALLLSYEQYF. The full variable domain, completed using reference TRBV5-5 and TRBJ2-7, is DAGVTQSPTHLIKTRGQQVTLRCSPISGHKSVSWYQQVLGQGPQFIFQYYEKEERGRGNFPDRFSARQFPNYSSELNVNALLLGDSALYLCASSLALLLSYEQYFGPGTRLTVT.

The rearrangement links TRBV30 to TRBJ1-1; a weak D match, TRBD1 (6 bases). The CDR3 contains 14 residues. CDR1 and CDR2 from the germline V gene are GTSNPN and SVGIG (reference sequence). The V end lost 0 bases, the J end lost 5 bases, and 13 bases lay between the germline ends. Here the CDR3 reads CAWSVLDSRTEAFF. The DNA for the CDR3 is TGTGCCTGGAGTGTACTGGACAGTCGTACTGAAGCTTTCTTT.

This chain connects TRBV19 to TRBJ2-1, with a weak D call TRBD2 (6 bases). The CDR3 is made up of 13 amino acids. V lost 7 bases, J lost 4 bases, and 11 bases lay in between. Germline V gene sequence: CDR1 LNHDA, CDR2 SQIVND (reference sequence). CDR3 sequence (DNA): TGTGCCAGTATCGGCGGGACGTACAATGAGCAGTTCTTC. Encoded protein: CASIGGTYNEQFF. Using reference TRBV19 and TRBJ2-1 for the parts outside the CDR3, the full variable domain is DGGITQSPKYLFRKEGQNVTLSCEQNLNHDAMYWYRQDPGQGLRLIYYSQIVNDFQKGDIAEGYSVSREKKESFPLTVTSAQKNPTAFYLCASIGGTYNEQFFGPGTRLTVL.

In DNA form, the CDR3 reads TGTGCCAGCATTAACAGGGCTGTCGGGGAGCTGTTTTTT. This sequence encodes CASINRAVGELFF. The rearrangement links TRBV28 to TRBJ2-2; a weak D match, TRBD1 (6 bases). V was cut by 7 bases and J by 7 bases, with 13 bases left in between. The germline gives CDR1 MDHEN, CDR2 SYDVKM. The CDR3 contains 13 residues. The complete variable domain, with remaining parts taken from reference TRBV28 and TRBJ2-2, reads DVKVTQSSRYLVKRTGEKVFLECVQDMDHENMFWYRQDPGLGLRLIYFSYDVKMKEKGDIPEGYSVSREKKERFSLILESASTNQTSMYLCASINRAVGELFFGEGSRLTVL.

The V and J genes are TRBV20-1 and TRBJ2-1; D is uncertain. This CDR3 has 17 amino acids. The germline gives CDR1 DFQATT, CDR2 SNEGSKA (reference sequence). The V and J ends lost 3 bases and 0 bases respectively, with 18 bases between them. CDR3 amino acids: CSASGVTVGSSYNEQFF. CDR3 sequence (DNA): TGCAGTGCTAGTGGGGTTACGGTGGGAAGCTCCTACAATGAGCAGTTCTTC.

The CDR3 nucleotides are TGTGCCAGCAGCTCATTTGTACGGGACTCATCCTACAATGAGCAGTTCTTC. This sequence encodes CASSSFVRDSSYNEQFF. This rearrangement joins TRBV27 to TRBJ2-1; D perhaps matches TRBD2 (6 bases). Germline CDR1 is MNHEY and CDR2 is SMNVEV (reference sequence). The CDR3 runs 17 residues. Trimming cost V 6 bases and J 1 base, with 19 bases left between them.

The chain is built from TRBV27 and TRBJ1-5, with 8 bases fitting TRBD1. The ends lost 8 bases at V and 0 bases at J; junction bases unmatched: 9. The CDR3 runs to 16 residues. The germline V gene has CDR1 MNHEY and CDR2 SMNVEV (reference sequence). The CDR3 loop reads CASGQGGRLSNQPQHF. Written as DNA, the CDR3 is TGTGCCAGCGGACAGGGAGGGAGACTTAGCAATCAGCCCCAGCATTTT.

The chain uses TRBV28 and TRBJ2-7; 9 bases are shared with TRBD2. CDR1 is MDHEN, CDR2 SYDVKM, per germline. This CDR3 comprises 15 residues. J gave up 0 bases and V 5 bases, and 5 bases lay outside the gene matches. DNA of the CDR3: TGTGCCAGCAGTCAGACTAGCGGCACCTCCTACGAGCAGTACTTC. This translates into CASSQTSGTSYEQYF.

This chain joins TRBV7-9 and TRBJ2-7; D unresolved. V was cut by 4 bases and J by 7 bases, with 23 bases left in between. Germline loops: CDR1 SEHNR, CDR2 FQNEAQ (reference sequence). This CDR3 is built from 16 residues. Here the CDR3 DNA reads TGTGCCAGCAGCTCTTATTCGTCGCCACATCTTGGTGAGCAGTACTTC. Amino acids: CASSSYSSPHLGEQYF.